The T cell receptor (beta chain) under discussion was sequenced for a study of vaccination and CD4 T cells after COVID-19. Looking at the study overall: The study enrolled six male and four female convalescents, two of whom were Hispanic.

Cultured CD4+ T cell DNA underwent sequencing with the Oncomine TCR Beta short-read assay. TCRdb reanalysed the PCR reads using MiXCR and keeps one entry per CDR3 protein. In the table there are about 16,000 distinct CDR3 sequences, 63% of which are singletons. Trimming took 0 bases from V and 0 from J; bases not matched to a gene: 6. This CDR3 comprises 18 residues. CDR1 and CDR2 (germline): SGDLS, YYNGEE. As to treatment: approximately nine-day PBMC culture with coronavirus spike peptide pools or control peptides (ViraFEST assay). As concerns this clonotype: Its antigen remains unknown.

The chain employs TRBV9 and TRBJ2-3; 11 bases map to TRBD2. The sequencing input was CD4+ T cells from blood, cultured in vitro. The TCR was taken from a human donor who had recovered from COVID-19. This chain's CDR3 is CASSVGEGTSGSTDTQYF. For the CDR3, the DNA is TGTGCCAGCAGCGTAGGAGAAGGGACTAGCGGAAGCACAGATACGCAGTATTTT.